This record concerns one TCR beta chain sequence. Its antigen is unidentified. This CDR3 spans 13 amino acids. V trimming: 1 base; J trimming: 2 bases; junction bases outside the gene matches: 0. CDR1 is GTSNPN, CDR2 SVGIG, per germline (reference sequence). TCRdb's copy holds only in-frame clones and misses some; the assay was immunoSEQ multiplex PCR. The data contain about 160,000 clones, more than 90% of them singletons. The sample is drawn from a study of T cell responses to AZD1222 COVID-19 vaccine. General observations from the study: Repertoire sampling happened only post peak T cell response. Just a handful of AZD1222 recipients were seropositive at baseline. Increased Spike-specific TCR breadth and depth were observed after two AZD1222 doses. With dominance at 160-218 and 743-854, vaccine-associated CD4 TCRs spanned spike.

V is TRBV30 and J is TRBJ2-7; 9 nucleotides align to TRBD2. This clonotype was sampled from an adult who received the AZD1222 COVID-19 vaccine. The source was peripheral blood, collected 28 days after the second AZD1222 dose. CDR3 sequence (DNA): TGTGCCTGGAGTGGGACTAGCGCCTACGAGCAGTACTTC. It yields the protein CAWSGTSAYEQYF. The complete variable domain, with remaining parts taken from reference TRBV30 and TRBJ2-7, reads SQTIHQWPATLVQPVGSPLSLECTVEGTSNPNLYWYRQAAGRGLQLLFYSVGIGQISSEVPQNLSASRPQDRQFILSSKKLLLSDSGFYLCAWSGTSAYEQYFGPGTRLTVT.